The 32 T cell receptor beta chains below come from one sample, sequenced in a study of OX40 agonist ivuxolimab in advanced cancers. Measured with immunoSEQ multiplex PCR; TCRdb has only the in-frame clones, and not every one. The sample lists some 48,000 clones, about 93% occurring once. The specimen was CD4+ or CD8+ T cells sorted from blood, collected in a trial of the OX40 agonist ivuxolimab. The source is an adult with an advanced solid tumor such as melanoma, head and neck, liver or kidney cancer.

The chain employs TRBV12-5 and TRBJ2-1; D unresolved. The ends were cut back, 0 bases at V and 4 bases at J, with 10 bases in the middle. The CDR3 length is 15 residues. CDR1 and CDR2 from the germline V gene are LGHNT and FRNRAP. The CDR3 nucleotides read TGTGCTAGTGGTTTGGTTGTCGGTTCTTACAATGAGCAGTTCTTC. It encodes CASGLVVGSYNEQFF.

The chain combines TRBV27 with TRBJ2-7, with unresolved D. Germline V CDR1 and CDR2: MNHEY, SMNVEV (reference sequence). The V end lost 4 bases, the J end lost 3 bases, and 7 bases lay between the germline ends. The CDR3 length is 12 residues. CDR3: CASSSSFYEQYV. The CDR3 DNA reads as TGTGCCAGCAGTTCTTCCTTCTACGAGCAGTACGTC.

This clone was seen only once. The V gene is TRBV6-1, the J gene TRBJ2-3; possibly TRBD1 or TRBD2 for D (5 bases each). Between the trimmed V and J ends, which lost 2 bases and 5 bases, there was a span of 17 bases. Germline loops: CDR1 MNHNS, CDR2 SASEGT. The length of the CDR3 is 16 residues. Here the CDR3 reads CASSEKVAGSRDTQYF. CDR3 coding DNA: TGTGCCAGCAGTGAAAAGGTAGCAGGGAGTAGAGATACGCAGTATTTT.

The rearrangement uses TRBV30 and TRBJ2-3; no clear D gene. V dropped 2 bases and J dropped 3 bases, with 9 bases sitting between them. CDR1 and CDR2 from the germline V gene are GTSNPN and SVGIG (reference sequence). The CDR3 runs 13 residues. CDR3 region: CAWSLGPTDTQYF. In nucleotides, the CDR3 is TGTGCCTGGAGTCTCGGTCCGACAGATACGCAGTATTTT. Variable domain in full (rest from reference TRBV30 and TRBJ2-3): SQTIHQWPATLVQPVGSPLSLECTVEGTSNPNLYWYRQAAGRGLQLLFYSVGIGQISSEVPQNLSASRPQDRQFILSSKKLLLSDSGFYLCAWSLGPTDTQYFGPGTRLTVL.

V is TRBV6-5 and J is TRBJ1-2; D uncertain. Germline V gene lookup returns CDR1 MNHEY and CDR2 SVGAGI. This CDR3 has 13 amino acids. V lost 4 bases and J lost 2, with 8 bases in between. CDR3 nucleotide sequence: TGTGCCAGCAGTTTAAACGGAAACTATGGCTACACCTTC. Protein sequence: CASSLNGNYGYTF.

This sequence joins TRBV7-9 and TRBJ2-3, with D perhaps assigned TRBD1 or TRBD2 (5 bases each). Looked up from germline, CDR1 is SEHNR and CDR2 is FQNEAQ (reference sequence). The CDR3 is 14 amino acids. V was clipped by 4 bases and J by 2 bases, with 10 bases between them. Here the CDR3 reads CASSSGRHTDTQYF. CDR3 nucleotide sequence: TGTGCCAGCAGCTCGGGGCGGCACACAGATACGCAGTATTTT.

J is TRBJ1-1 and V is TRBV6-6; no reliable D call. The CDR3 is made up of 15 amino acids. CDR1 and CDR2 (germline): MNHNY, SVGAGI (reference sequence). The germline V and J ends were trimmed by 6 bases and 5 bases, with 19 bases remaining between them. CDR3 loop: CASSEDRERITEAFF. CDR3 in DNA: TGTGCCAGCAGCGAAGACCGCGAGAGGATTACTGAAGCTTTCTTT.

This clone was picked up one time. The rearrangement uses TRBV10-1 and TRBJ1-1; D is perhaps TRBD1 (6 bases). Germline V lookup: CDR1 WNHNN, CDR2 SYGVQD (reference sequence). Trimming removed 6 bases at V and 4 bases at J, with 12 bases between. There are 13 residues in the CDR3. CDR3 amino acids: CASSLQGSTEAFF. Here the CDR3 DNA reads TGCGCCAGCAGCCTCCAGGGGAGCACTGAAGCTTTCTTT.

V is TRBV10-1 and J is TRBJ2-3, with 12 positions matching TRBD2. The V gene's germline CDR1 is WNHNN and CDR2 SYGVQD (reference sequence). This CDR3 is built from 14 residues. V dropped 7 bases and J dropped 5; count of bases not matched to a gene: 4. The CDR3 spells CASTRTSGVDTQYF. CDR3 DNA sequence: TGCGCCAGCACCCGGACTAGCGGGGTAGATACGCAGTATTTT.

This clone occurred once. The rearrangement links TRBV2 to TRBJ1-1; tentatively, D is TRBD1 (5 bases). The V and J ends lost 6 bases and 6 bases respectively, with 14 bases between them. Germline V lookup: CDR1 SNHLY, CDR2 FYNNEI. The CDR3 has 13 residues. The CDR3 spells CASRGEDFAEAFF. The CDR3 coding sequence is TGTGCCAGCAGGGGGGAGGACTTCGCTGAAGCTTTCTTT. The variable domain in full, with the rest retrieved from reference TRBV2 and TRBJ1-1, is EPEVTQTPSHQVTQMGQEVILRCVPISNHLYFYWYRQILGQKVEFLVSFYNNEISEKSEIFDDQFSVERPDGSNFTLKIRSTKLEDSAMYFCASRGEDFAEAFFGQGTRLTVV.

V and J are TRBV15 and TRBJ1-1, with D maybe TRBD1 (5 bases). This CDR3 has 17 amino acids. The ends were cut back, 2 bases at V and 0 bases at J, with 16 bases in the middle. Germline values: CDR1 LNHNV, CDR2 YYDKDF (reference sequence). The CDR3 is CATSRPWGVGVNTEAFF. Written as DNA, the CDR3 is TGTGCCACCAGCAGACCATGGGGAGTGGGGGTGAACACTGAAGCTTTCTTT.

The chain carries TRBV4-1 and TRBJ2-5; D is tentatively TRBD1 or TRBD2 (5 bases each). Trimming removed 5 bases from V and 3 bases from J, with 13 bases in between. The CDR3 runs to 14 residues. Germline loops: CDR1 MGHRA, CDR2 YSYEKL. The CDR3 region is CASSGSGGKETQYF. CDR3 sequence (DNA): TGCGCCAGCAGCGGGAGTGGGGGAAAAGAGACCCAGTACTTC.

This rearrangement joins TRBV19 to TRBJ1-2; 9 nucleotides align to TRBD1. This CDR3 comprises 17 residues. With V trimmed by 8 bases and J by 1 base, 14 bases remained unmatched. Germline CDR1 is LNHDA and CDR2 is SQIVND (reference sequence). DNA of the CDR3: TGTGCCAGTGCCGACTCTTCACAGGGGGCCAGTAACTATGGCTACACCTTC. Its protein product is CASADSSQGASNYGYTF.

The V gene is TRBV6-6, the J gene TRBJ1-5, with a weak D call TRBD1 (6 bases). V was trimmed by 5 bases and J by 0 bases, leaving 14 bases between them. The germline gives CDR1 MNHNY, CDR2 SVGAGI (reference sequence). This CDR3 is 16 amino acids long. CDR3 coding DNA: TGTGCCAGCAGTAAGCCGGGACACGATAGCAATCAGCCCCAGCATTTT. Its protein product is CASSKPGHDSNQPQHF.

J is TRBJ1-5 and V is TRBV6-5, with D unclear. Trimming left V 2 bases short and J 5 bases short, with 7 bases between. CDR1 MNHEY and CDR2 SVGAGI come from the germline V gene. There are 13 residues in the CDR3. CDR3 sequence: CASSYRWDQPQHF. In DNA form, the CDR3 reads TGTGCCAGCAGTTACAGATGGGATCAGCCCCAGCATTTT.

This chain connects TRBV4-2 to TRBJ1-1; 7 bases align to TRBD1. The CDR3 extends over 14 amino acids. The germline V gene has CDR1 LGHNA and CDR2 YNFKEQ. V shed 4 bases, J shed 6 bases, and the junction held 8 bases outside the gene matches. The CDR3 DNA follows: TGTGCCAGCAGCCCGACAGGGAGGTTGGCTGAAGCTTTCTTT. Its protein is CASSPTGRLAEAFF.

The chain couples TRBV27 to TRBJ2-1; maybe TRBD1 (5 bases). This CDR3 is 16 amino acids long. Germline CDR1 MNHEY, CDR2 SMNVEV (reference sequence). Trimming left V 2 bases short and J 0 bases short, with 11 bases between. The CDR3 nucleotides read TGTGCCAGCAGTTTACGCGGACAAAGCTCCTACAATGAGCAGTTCTTC. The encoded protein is CASSLRGQSSYNEQFF.

Here the CDR3 DNA reads TGTGCCAGCAGCGGTTGGACAGGGAGCTCCTACGAGCAGTACTTC. Amino acids: CASSGWTGSSYEQYF. The V and J genes are TRBV9 and TRBJ2-7, with 8 bases lining up with TRBD1. This CDR3 contains 15 residues. Germline V gene sequence: CDR1 SGDLS, CDR2 YYNGEE. The V gene end was trimmed by 3 bases and the J gene end by 0 bases; junction bases not matched to a gene: 5.

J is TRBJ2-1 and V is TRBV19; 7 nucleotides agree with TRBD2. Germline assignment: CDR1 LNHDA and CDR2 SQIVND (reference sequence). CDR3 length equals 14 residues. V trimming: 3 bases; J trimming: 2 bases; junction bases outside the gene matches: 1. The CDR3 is CASSMGGTYNEQFF. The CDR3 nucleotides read TGTGCCAGTAGTATGGGGGGGACCTACAATGAGCAGTTCTTC.

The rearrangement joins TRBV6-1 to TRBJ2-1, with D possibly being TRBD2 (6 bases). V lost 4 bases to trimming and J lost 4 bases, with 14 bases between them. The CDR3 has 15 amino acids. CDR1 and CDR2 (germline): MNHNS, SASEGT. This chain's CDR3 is CASSVNGGDYNEQFF. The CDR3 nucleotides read TGTGCCAGCAGTGTAAACGGGGGAGATTACAATGAGCAGTTCTTC.

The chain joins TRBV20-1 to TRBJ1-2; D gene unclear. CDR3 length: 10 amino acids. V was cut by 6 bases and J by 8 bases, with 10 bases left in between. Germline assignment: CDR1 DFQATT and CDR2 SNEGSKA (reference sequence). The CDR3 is CSAWIWGYTF. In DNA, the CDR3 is TGCAGTGCATGGATATGGGGCTACACCTTC.

The CDR3 reads CASSLGTSGVDFQETQYF. Written as DNA, the CDR3 is TGTGCCAGCAGCTTAGGGACTAGCGGGGTGGATTTTCAAGAGACCCAGTACTTC. The chain recombines TRBV11-3 with TRBJ2-5; 12 positions match TRBD2. The germline V gene has CDR1 SGHNT and CDR2 YENEEA. The junction had 8 bases not matched to a gene; V was cut back by 1 base and J by 2 bases. There are 18 residues in the CDR3.

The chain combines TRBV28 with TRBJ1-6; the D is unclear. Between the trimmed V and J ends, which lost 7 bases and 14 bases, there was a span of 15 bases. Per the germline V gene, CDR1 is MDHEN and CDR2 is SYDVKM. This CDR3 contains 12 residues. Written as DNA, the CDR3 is TGTGCCAGCACCCCCCCCCGGGGAGCCCTCCACTTT. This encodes CASTPPRGALHF.

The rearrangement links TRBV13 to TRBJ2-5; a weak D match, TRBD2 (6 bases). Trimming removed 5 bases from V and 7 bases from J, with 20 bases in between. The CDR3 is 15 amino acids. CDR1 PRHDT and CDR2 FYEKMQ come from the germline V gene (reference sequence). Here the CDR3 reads CASSPPGDPSGTQYF. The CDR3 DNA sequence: TGTGCCAGCAGCCCGCCGGGGGACCCCAGCGGGACCCAGTACTTC.

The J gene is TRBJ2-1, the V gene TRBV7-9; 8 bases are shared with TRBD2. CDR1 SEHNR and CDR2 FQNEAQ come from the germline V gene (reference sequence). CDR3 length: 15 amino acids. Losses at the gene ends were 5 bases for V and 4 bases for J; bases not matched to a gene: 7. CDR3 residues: CASSVGQREYNEQFF. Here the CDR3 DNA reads TGTGCCAGCAGCGTTGGACAGCGGGAGTACAATGAGCAGTTCTTC.

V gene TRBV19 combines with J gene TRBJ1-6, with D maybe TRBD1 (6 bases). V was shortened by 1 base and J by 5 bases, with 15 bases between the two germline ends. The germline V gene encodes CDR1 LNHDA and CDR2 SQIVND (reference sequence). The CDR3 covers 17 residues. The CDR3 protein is CASSIAGGAFDNSPLHF. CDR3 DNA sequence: TGTGCCAGTAGTATAGCCGGGGGGGCTTTCGATAATTCACCCCTCCACTTT.

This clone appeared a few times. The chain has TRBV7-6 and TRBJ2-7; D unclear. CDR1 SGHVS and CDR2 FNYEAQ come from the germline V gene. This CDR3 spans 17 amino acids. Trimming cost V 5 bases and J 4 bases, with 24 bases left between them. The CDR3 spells CASSLRTPQTIVYEQYF. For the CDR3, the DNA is TGTGCCAGCAGCCTCCGGACCCCCCAGACCATTGTTTACGAGCAGTACTTC.

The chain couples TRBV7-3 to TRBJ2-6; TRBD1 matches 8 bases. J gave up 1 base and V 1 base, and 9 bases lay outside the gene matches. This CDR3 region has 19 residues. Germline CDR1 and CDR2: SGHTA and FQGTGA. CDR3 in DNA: TGTGCCAGCAGCTTAAGTGGCAGGGGGCTCGGGTCTGGGGCCAACGTCCTGACTTTC. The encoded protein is CASSLSGRGLGSGANVLTF.

The CDR3 reads CASSQRTEARDTEAFF. Here the CDR3 DNA reads TGCGCCAGCAGCCAACGTACGGAGGCTCGCGACACTGAAGCTTTCTTT. The chain is built from TRBV4-1 and TRBJ1-1; D is uncertain. Germline V gene sequence: CDR1 MGHRA, CDR2 YSYEKL. V was trimmed by 2 bases and J by 3 bases, leaving 16 bases between them. The CDR3 totals 16 residues.

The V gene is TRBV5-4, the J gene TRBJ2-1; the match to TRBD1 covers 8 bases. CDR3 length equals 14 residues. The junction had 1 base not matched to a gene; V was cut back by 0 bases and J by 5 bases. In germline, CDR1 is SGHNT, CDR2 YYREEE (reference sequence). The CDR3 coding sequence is TGTGCCAGCAGCTTGGGGGACAGGCACAATGAGCAGTTCTTC. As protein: CASSLGDRHNEQFF.

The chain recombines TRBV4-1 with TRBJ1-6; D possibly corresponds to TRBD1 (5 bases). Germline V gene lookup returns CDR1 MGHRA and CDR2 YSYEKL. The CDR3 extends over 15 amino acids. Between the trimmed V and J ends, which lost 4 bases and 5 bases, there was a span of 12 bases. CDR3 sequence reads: CASSRRDGDNSPLHF. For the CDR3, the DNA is TGCGCCAGCAGCCGCCGGGACGGGGATAATTCACCCCTCCACTTT.

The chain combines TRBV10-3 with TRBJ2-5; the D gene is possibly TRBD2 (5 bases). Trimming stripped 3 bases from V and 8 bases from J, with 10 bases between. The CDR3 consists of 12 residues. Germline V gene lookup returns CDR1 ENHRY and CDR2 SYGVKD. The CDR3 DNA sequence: TGTGCCATCAGTGACTCCGGAGGTACCCAGTACTTC. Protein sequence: CAISDSGGTQYF.